These 4 T cell receptor beta chains share one sample of origin, sequenced in a study of OX40 agonist ivuxolimab in advanced cancers. The protocol was immunoSEQ multiplex PCR, while the TCRdb copy is restricted to in-frame clones and leaves out a portion. The table includes tens of thousands of clones, almost 90% detected once. This specimen was CD4+ or CD8+ T cells sorted from blood, taken in a trial of the OX40 agonist ivuxolimab. These receptors all stem from an adult with an advanced solid tumor such as melanoma, head and neck, liver or kidney cancer.

This clone was seen once. The chain combines TRBV7-9 with TRBJ1-2; TRBD1 matches at 11 bases. The CDR3 loop spans 14 amino acids. J lost 4 bases, V lost 5 bases, and 3 bases had no gene match. The V gene's germline CDR1 is SEHNR and CDR2 FQNEAQ (reference sequence). The CDR3 nucleotides are TGTGCCAGCAGCGCGGGACAGGGGGGCTATGGCTACACCTTC. It translates to CASSAGQGGYGYTF.

The chain joins TRBV5-4 to TRBJ2-3; D unclear. Trimming pared 2 bases from V and 4 bases from J, leaving 2 bases between. The CDR3 has 11 amino acids. The germline CDR1 and CDR2 sequences are SGHNT and YYREEE (reference sequence). CDR3 DNA: TGTGCCAGCAGCTTTGCAGATACGCAGTATTTT. Its protein product is CASSFADTQYF.

The J gene is TRBJ2-7, the V gene TRBV27; D is perhaps TRBD1 (6 bases). V was shortened by 4 bases and J by 1 base, with 11 bases between the two germline ends. CDR1 and CDR2 (germline): MNHEY, SMNVEV (reference sequence). The CDR3 has 14 residues. CDR3 amino acids: CASSSRRGSYEQYF. The CDR3 nucleotides read TGTGCCAGCAGTTCTCGCAGGGGATCCTACGAGCAGTACTTC.

The genes are TRBV7-8 and TRBJ2-7, with D uncertain. Trimming removed 3 bases at V and 1 base at J, with 7 bases between. This CDR3 is 13 amino acids long. CDR1 and CDR2 from the germline V gene are SGHVS and FQNEAQ. The CDR3 nucleotides read TGTGCCAGCAGCTTTACGGAATCCTACGAGCAGTACTTC. Its translation is CASSFTESYEQYF.